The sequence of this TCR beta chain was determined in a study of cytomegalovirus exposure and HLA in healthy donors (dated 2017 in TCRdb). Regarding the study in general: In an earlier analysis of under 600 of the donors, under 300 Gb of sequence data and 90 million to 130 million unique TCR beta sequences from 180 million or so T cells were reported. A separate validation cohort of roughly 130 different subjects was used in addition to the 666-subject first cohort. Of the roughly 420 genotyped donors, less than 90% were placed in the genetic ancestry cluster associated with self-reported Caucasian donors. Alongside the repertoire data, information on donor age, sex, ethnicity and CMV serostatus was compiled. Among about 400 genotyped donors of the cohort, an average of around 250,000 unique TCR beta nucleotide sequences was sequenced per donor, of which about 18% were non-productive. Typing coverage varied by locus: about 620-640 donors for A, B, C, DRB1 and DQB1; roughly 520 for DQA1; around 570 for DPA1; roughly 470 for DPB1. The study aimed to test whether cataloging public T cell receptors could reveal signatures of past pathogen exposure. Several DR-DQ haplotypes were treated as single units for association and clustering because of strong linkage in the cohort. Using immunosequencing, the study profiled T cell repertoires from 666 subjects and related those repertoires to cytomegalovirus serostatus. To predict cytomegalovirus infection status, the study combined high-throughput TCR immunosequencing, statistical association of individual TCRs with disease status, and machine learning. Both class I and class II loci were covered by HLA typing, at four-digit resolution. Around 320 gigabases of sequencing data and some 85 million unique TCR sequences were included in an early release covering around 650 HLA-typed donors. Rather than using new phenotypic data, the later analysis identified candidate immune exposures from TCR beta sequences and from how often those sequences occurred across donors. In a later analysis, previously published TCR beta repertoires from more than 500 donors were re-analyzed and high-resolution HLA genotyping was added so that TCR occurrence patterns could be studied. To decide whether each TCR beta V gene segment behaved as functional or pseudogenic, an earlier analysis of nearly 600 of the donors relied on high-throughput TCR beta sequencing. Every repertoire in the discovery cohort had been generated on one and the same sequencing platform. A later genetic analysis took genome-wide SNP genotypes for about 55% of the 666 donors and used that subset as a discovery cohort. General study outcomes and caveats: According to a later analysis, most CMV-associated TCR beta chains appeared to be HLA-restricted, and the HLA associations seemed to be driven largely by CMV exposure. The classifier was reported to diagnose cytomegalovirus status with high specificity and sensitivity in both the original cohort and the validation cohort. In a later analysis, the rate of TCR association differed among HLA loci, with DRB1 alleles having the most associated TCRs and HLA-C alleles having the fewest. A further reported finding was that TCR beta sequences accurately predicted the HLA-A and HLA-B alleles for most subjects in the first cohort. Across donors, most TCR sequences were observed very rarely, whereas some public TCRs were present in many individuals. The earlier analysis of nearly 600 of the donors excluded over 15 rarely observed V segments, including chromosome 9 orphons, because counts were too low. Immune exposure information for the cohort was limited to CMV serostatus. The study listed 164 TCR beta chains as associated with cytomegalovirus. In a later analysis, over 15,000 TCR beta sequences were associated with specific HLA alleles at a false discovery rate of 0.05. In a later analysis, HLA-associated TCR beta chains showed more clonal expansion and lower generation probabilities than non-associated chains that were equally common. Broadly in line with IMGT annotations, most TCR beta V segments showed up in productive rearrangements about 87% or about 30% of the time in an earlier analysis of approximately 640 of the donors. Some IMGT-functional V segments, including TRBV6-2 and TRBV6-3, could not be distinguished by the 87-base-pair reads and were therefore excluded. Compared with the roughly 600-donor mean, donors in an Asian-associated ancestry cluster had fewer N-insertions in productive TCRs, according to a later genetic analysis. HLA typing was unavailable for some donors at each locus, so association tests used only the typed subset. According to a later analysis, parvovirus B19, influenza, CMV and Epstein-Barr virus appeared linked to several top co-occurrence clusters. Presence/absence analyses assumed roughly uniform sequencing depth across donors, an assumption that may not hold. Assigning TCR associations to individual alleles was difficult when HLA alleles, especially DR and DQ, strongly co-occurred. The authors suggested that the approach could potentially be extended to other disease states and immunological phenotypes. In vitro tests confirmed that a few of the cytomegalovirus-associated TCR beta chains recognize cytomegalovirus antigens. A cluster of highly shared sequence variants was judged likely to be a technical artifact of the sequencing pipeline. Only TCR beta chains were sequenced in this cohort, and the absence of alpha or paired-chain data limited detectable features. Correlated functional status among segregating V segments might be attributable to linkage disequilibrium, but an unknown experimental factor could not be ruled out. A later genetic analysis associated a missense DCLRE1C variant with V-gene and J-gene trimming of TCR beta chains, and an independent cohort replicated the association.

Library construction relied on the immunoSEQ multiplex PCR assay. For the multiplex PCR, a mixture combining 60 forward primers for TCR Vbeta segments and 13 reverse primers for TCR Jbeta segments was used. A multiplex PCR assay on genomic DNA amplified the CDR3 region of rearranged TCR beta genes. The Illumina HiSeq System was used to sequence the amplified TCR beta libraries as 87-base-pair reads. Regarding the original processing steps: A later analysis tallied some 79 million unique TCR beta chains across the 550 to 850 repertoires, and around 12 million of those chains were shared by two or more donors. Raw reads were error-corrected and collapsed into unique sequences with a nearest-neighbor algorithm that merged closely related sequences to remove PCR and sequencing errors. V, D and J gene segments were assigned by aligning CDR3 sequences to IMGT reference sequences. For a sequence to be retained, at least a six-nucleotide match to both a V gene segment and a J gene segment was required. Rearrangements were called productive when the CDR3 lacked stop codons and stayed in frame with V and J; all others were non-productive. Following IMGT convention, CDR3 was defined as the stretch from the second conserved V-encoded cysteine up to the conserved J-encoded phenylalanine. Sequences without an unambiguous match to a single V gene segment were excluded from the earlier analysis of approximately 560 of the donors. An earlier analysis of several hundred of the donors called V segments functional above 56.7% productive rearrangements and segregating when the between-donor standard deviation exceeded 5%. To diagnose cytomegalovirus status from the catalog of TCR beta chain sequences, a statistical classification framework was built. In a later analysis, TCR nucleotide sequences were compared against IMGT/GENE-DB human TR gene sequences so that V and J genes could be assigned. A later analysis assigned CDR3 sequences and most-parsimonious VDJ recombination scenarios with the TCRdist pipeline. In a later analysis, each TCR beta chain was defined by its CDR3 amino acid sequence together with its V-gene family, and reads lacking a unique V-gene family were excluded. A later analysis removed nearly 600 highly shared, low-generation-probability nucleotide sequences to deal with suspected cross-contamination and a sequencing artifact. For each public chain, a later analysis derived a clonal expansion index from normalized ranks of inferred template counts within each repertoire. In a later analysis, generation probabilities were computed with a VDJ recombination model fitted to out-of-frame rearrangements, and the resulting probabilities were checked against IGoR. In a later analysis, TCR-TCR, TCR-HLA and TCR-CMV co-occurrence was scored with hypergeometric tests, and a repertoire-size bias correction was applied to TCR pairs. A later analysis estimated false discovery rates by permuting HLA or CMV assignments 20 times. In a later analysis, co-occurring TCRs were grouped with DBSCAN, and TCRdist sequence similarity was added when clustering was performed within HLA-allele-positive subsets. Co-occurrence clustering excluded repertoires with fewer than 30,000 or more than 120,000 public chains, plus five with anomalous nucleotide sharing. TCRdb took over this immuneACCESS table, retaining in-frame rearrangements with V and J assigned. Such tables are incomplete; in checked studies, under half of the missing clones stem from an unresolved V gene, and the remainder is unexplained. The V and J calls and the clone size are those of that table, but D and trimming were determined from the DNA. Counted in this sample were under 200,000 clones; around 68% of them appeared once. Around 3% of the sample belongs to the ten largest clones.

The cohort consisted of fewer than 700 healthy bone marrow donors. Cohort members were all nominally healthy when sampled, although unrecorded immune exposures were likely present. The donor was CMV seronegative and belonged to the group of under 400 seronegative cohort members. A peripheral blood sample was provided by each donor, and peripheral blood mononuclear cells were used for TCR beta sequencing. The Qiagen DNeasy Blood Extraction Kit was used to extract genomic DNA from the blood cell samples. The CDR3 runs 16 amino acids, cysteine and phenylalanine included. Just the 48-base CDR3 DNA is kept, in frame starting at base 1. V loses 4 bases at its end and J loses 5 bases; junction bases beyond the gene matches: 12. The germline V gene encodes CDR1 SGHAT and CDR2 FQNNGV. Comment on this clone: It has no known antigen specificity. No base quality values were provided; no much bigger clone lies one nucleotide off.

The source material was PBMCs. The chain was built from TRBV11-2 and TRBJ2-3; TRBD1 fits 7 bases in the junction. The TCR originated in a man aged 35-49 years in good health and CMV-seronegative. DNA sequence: TGTGCCAGCAGCTCCCCCGGACAGGCAAAGCTAGATACGCAGTATTTT. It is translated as CASSSPGQAKLDTQYF.